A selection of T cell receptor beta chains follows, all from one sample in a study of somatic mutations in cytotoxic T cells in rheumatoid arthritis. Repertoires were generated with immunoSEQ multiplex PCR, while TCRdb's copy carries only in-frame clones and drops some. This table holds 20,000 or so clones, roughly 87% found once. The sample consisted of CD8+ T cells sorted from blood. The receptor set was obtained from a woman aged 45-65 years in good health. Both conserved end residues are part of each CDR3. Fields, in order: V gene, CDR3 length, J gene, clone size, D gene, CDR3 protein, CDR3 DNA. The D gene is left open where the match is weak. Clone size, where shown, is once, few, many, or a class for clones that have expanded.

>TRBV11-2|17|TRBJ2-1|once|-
CASSLADGLRVYNEQFF
TGTGCCAGCAGCTTAGCGGACGGTCTGAGGGTCTACAATGAGCAGTTCTTC
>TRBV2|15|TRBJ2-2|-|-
CASSEGGSQTGELFF
TGTGCCAGCAGTGAAGGGGGTAGTCAGACCGGGGAGCTGTTTTTT
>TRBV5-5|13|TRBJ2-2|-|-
CASSWGSTGELFF
TGTGCCAGCAGCTGGGGCTCAACCGGGGAGCTGTTTTTT
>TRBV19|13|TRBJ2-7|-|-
CASSYGGWYEQYF
TGTGCCAGTAGTTATGGGGGCTGGTACGAGCAGTACTTC
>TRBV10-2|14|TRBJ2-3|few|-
CASSEATFTDTQYF
TGCGCCAGCAGTGAGGCAACTTTCACAGATACGCAGTATTTT
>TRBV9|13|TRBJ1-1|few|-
CASSQGLDTEAFF
TGTGCCAGCAGTCAAGGGCTGGACACTGAAGCTTTCTTT
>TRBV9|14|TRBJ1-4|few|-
CASSQGTTNEKLFF
TGTGCCAGCAGCCAAGGTACAACTAATGAAAAACTGTTTTTT
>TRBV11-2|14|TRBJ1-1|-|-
CASSAGLLNTEAFF
TGTGCCAGCAGCGCGGGACTGTTGAACACTGAAGCTTTCTTT
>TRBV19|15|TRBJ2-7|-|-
CASSSTALSSYEQYF
TGTGCCAGTAGTTCGACAGCTTTAAGCTCCTACGAGCAGTACTTC
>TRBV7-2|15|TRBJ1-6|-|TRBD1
CASSLETGAPAPLHF
TGTGCCAGCAGCTTAGAGACAGGGGCCCCCGCTCCCCTCCACTTT
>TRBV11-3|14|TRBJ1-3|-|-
CASSSRDSGNTIYF
TGTGCCAGCAGCTCCAGGGACTCTGGAAACACCATATATTTT
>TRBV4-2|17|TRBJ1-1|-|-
CASSQDPPQGEGTEAFF
TGTGCCAGCAGCCAAGACCCCCCTCAGGGAGAAGGAACTGAAGCTTTCTTT
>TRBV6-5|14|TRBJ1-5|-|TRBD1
CASRPGQGAQPQHF
TGTGCCAGCAGGCCGGGACAGGGGGCCCAGCCCCAGCATTTT
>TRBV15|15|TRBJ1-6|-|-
CATSREWGNNSPLHF
TGTGCCACCAGCAGAGAATGGGGGAATAATTCACCCCTCCACTTT
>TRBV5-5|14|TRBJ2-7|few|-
CASSFGDISYEQYF
TGTGCCAGCAGCTTTGGGGACATTTCCTACGAGCAGTACTTC
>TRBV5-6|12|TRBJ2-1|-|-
CASSSQLNEQFF
TGTGCCAGCAGCTCGCAGCTCAATGAGCAGTTCTTC